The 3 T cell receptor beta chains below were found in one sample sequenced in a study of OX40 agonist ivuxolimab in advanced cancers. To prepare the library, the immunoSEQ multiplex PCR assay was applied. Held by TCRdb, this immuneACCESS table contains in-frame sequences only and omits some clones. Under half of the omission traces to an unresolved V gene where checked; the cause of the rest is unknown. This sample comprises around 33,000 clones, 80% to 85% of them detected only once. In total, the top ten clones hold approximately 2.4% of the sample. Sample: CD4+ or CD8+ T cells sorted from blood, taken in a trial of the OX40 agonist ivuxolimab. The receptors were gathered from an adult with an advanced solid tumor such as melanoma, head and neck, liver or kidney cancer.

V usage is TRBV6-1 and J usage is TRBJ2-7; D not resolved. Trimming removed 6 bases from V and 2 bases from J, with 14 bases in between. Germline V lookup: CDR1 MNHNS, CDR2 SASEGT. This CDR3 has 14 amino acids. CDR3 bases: TGTGCCAGCAGGGGGAACTTACCACCCTACGAGCAGTACTTC. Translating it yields CASRGNLPPYEQYF.

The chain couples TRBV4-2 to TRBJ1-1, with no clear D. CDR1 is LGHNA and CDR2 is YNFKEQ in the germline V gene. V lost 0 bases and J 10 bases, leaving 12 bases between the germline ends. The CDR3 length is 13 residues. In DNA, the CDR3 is TGTGCCAGCAGCCAAGATCACGGGATGCTAGCTTTCTTT. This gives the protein CASSQDHGMLAFF.

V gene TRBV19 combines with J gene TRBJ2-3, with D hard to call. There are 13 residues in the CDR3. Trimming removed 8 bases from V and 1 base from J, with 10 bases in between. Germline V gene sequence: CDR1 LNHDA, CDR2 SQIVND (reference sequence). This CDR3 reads CASERKGTDTQYF. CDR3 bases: TGTGCCAGTGAGCGCAAAGGCACAGATACGCAGTATTTT.